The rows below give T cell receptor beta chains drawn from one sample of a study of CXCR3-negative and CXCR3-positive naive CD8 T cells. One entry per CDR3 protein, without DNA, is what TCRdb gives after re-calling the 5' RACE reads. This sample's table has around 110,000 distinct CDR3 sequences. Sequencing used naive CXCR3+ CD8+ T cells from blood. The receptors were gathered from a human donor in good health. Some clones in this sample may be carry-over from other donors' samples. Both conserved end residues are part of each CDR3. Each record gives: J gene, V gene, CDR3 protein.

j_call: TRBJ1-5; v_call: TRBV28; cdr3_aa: CASSPNFGQGSQPQHF
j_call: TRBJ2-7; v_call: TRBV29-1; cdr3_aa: CSVEGGDREGYEQYF
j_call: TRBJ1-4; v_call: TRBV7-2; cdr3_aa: CASCPGPGEKLFF
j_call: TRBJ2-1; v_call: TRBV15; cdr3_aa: CATSGGANNEQFF
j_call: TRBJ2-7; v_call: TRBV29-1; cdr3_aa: CSVAGLEYEQYF
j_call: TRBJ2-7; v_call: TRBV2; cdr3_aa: CASMAGQYEQYF
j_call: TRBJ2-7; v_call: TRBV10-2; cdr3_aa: CASSDATGGLNEQYF
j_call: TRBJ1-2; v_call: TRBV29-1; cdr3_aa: CSVPPGRGNGYTF
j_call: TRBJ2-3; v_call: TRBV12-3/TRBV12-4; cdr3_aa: CASREGFGNQDTQYF
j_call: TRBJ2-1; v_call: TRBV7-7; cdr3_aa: CASSQGPNSYNEQFF
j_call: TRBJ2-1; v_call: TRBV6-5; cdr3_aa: CASFKTGALSSYNAQLF
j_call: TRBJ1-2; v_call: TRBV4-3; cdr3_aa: CASSTRGAHGYTF
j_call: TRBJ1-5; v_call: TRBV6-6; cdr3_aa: CASSYGTADSNQPQHF
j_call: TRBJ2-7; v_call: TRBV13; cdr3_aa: CASSTGQGVREQYF
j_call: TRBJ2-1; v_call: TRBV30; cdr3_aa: CAWEDLGQGAAEQFF
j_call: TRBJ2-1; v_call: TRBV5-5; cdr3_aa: CASSFDSYWQFF
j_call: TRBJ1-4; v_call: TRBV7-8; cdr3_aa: CASSLAPGGREKLFF
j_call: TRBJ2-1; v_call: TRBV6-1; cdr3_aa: CASSEAALSYNEQFF
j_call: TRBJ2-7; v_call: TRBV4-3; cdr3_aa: CASSQEGDGTYEQYF
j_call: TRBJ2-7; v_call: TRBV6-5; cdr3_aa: CASSQSGINEQYF
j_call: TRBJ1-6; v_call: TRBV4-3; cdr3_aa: CASSQDRGGVNSPLHF
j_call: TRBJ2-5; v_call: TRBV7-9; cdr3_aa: CASRGESRRETQYF
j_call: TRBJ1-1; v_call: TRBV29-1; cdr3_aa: CSAEQGFGTEAFF
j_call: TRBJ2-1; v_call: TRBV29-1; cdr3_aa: CSLGQGPYNEQFF
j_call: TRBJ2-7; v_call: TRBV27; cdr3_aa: CASTRRGNYEQYF